This section outlines one T cell receptor (beta chain) sequence together with its context. Its antigen is not known. The CDR3 has 13 residues. CDR1 and CDR2 (germline): SGHNT, YYREEE (reference sequence). The ends were cut back, 9 bases at V and 0 bases at J, with 10 bases in the middle. The data were obtained in a study of beta chain features in type 1 diabetes. The whole isolated RNA underwent reverse transcription, so sequencing captured expressed TCRB transcripts. Produced via immunoSEQ multiplex PCR; TCRdb's table is partial and in-frame only. This table holds 900,000 or so clones, roughly 16% found once. Study conclusions and caveats: Reduced insertions and increased deletions marked VDJ junctions in type 1 diabetes patients.

The sample taken for sequencing was naive CD4+ T cells from blood. This sequence joins TRBV5-4 and TRBJ1-5; D call uncertain. The TCR originated in a woman aged 18-29 years in good health. The CDR3 here is CATPNYSNQPQHF. The DNA for the CDR3 is TGTGCCACCCCAAACTATAGCAATCAGCCCCAGCATTTT.